Below, 15 T cell receptor beta chains from the same sample are listed, as sequenced in a study of cytomegalovirus exposure and HLA in healthy donors. 60 Vbeta and 13 Jbeta primers were used in PCR. Profiling relied on immunoSEQ multiplex PCR, and the TCRdb table lists in-frame clones only, not all of them. Here the sample spans over 80,000 clones, about 81% being singletons. What was sequenced was PBMCs. All receptors derive from a middle-aged woman in good health and CMV-seronegative.

This clone was detected only a few times. This chain connects TRBV5-1 to TRBJ2-2, with D possibly matching TRBD1 (5 bases). V was pared by 1 base and J by 4 bases, with 11 bases between. Germline V lookup: CDR1 SGHRS, CDR2 YFSETQ. This CDR3 spans 15 amino acids. CDR3 protein: CASSLKGLGTGELFF. The CDR3, as DNA: TGCGCCAGCAGCTTGAAGGGGCTTGGCACCGGGGAGCTGTTTTTT.

The chain carries TRBV11-1 and TRBJ2-5; D is uncertain. With 0 bases removed from V and 7 bases from J, the gap between germline ends came to 12 bases. The germline gives CDR1 SGHAT, CDR2 FQDESV (reference sequence). The CDR3 contains 14 residues. The CDR3 coding sequence is TGTGCCAGCAGCTTAGCTCAGTTACGCGGGACCCAGTACTTC. This sequence encodes CASSLAQLRGTQYF.

This clone has more than one count but fewer than ten. This rearrangement joins TRBV7-2 to TRBJ1-2, with 10 bases matching TRBD1. The CDR3 sequence is 14 residues long. V lost 4 bases to trimming and J lost 2 bases; unmatched junction nucleotides: 1. Looked up from germline, CDR1 is SGHTA and CDR2 is FQGNSA. Here the CDR3 DNA reads TGTGCCAGCAGCTCGGACAGGGGGAACTATGGCTACACCTTC. Protein: CASSSDRGNYGYTF. The variable domain in full, with the rest retrieved from reference TRBV7-2 and TRBJ1-2, is GAGVSQSPSNKVTEKGKDVELRCDPISGHTALYWYRQSLGQGLEFLIYFQGNSAPDKSGLPSDRFSAERTGGSVSTLTIQRTQQEDSAVYLCASSSDRGNYGYTFGSGTRLTVV.

In this sample, this clone turned up a few times. In nucleotides, the CDR3 is TGCGCCAGCAGCCGGACAGGGGCTGCAACTAATGAAAAACTGTTTTTT. This translates into CASSRTGAATNEKLFF. This chain uses TRBV4-1 with TRBJ1-4; 9 bases agree with TRBD1. The CDR3 runs 16 residues. Germline CDR1 and CDR2: MGHRA and YSYEKL. The junction had 3 bases not matched to a gene; V was cut back by 4 bases and J by 0 bases.

V and J are TRBV14 and TRBJ2-5; 9 nucleotides line up with TRBD2. V was pared by 0 bases and J by 9 bases, with 14 bases of the junction left unmatched. CDR1 and CDR2 (germline): SGHDN, FVKESK. This CDR3 is 17 amino acids long. As DNA, the CDR3 is TGTGCCAGCAGCCAAGATAAGATAGCGGGAGTGTGGGAGGCCCAGTACTTC. Its translation: CASSQDKIAGVWEAQYF.

Written as DNA, the CDR3 is TGTGCCAGCAGACCAACAGGGGGCTTTTGGGATGAGCAGTTCTTC. It translates to CASRPTGGFWDEQFF. The chain links TRBV7-9 to TRBJ2-1, with TRBD1 matching over 9 bases. The CDR3 length is 15 residues. V was pared by 6 bases and J by 8 bases, with 11 bases of the junction left unmatched. CDR1 is SEHNR and CDR2 is FQNEAQ in the germline V gene (reference sequence). The full variable domain, with the rest looked up from reference TRBV7-9 and TRBJ2-1, is DTGVSQNPRHKITKRGQNVTFRCDPISEHNRLYWYRQTLGQGPEFLTYFQNEAQLEKSRLLSDRFSAERPKGSFSTLEIQRTEQGDSAMYLCASRPTGGFWDEQFFGPGTRLTVL.

The chain couples TRBV5-4 to TRBJ2-7, with D tentatively TRBD1 (7 bases). Trimming removed 0 bases at V and 3 bases at J, with 13 bases between. The CDR3 runs to 15 residues. Germline CDR1 is SGHNT and CDR2 is YYREEE (reference sequence). CDR3 nucleotides: TGTGCCAGCAGCTTGGAGGCGGGACAGATCTACGAGCAGTACTTC. This translates into CASSLEAGQIYEQYF.

The chain has TRBV30 and TRBJ1-5; weak D call: TRBD1 (6 bases). Trimming took 3 bases from V and 6 from J, leaving 15 bases between them. CDR3 length: 14 residues. Looked up from germline, CDR1 is GTSNPN and CDR2 is SVGIG (reference sequence). The CDR3 DNA reads TGTGCCTGGAGCCCGGGGGGGGCGGGTCAGCCCCAGCATTTT. This translates into CAWSPGGAGQPQHF. Full variable domain (missing parts from reference TRBV30 and TRBJ1-5): SQTIHQWPATLVQPVGSPLSLECTVEGTSNPNLYWYRQAAGRGLQLLFYSVGIGQISSEVPQNLSASRPQDRQFILSSKKLLLSDSGFYLCAWSPGGAGQPQHFGDGTRLSIL.

This chain uses TRBV28 with TRBJ1-5, with D hard to call. This CDR3 is 12 amino acids long. Germline V gene sequence: CDR1 MDHEN, CDR2 SYDVKM. Trimming pared 10 bases from V and 2 bases from J, leaving 9 bases between. The chain's CDR3 is CATPSGNQPQHF. The DNA of the CDR3 is TGTGCCACCCCGAGTGGCAATCAGCCCCAGCATTTT.

The chain combines TRBV28 with TRBJ1-1; possibly TRBD1 for D (6 bases). CDR1 and CDR2 (germline): MDHEN, SYDVKM. The V and J ends lost 7 bases and 4 bases respectively, with 19 bases between them. This CDR3 has 15 residues. CDR3 in DNA: TGTGCCAGCAAACCCCTAGGGGGGGGAAGCACTGAAGCTTTCTTT. Its protein is CASKPLGGGSTEAFF.

The genes are TRBV28 and TRBJ2-5; D is unclear. CDR1 MDHEN and CDR2 SYDVKM come from the germline V gene. The CDR3 runs 12 residues. Trimming shortened V by 3 bases and J by 8 bases, and 10 bases separated the two germline ends. The CDR3, as DNA: TGTGCCAGCAGTTTCAGGTCGAACACCCAGTACTTC. Protein sequence: CASSFRSNTQYF.

This clone has just one count. The chain couples TRBV10-2 to TRBJ2-3, with a tentative D call TRBD1 (6 bases). This CDR3 is 14 amino acids long. V was pared by 8 bases and J by 5 bases, with 17 bases between. Germline V lookup: CDR1 WSHSY, CDR2 SAAADI. This CDR3 is CASRSDRREDTQYF. Here the CDR3 DNA reads TGCGCCAGCCGTTCGGACAGAAGAGAAGATACGCAGTATTTT.

This clone was seen only once. This chain uses TRBV6-5 with TRBJ2-7, with D tentatively TRBD1 (6 bases). The germline gives CDR1 MNHEY, CDR2 SVGAGI. Trimming took 5 bases from V and 1 from J, leaving 15 bases between them. CDR3 size: 15 residues. In DNA form, the CDR3 reads TGTGCCAGCAGTGCCCCCAGGGGAACTTCCTACGAGCAGTACTTC. This gives the protein CASSAPRGTSYEQYF.

The chain joins TRBV15 to TRBJ1-6; TRBD1 aligns across 7 bases. From germline, CDR1 is LNHNV and CDR2 YYDKDF (reference sequence). CDR3 size: 16 residues. V was clipped by 0 bases and J by 7 bases; unmatched bases: 6. CDR3 in amino acids: CATSRDRDRENSPLHF. CDR3 DNA: TGTGCCACCAGCAGAGATCGAGACAGGGAGAATTCACCCCTCCACTTT.

The chain has TRBV30 and TRBJ1-3, with unresolved D. The V gene lost 3 bases and the J gene lost 0 bases, with 6 bases spanning the gap. Germline lookup yields CDR1 GTSNPN and CDR2 SVGIG (reference sequence). The CDR3 is made up of 13 amino acids. For the CDR3, the DNA is TGTGCCTGGAGGCAGTCCTCTGGAAACACCATATATTTT. Translation gives CAWRQSSGNTIYF. Full variable domain (remainder filled in from reference TRBV30 and TRBJ1-3): SQTIHQWPATLVQPVGSPLSLECTVEGTSNPNLYWYRQAAGRGLQLLFYSVGIGQISSEVPQNLSASRPQDRQFILSSKKLLLSDSGFYLCAWRQSSGNTIYFGEGSWLTVV.